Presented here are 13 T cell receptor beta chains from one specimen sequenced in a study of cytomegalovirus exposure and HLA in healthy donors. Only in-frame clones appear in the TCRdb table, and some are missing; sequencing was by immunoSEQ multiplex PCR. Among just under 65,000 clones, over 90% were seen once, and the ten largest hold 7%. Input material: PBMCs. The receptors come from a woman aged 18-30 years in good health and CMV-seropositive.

The CDR3 reads CASRKRFGNTIYF. The CDR3, as DNA: TGTGCCAGCAGGAAGAGATTCGGAAACACCATATATTTT. The chain employs TRBV28 and TRBJ1-3; D is unclear. V was trimmed by 6 bases and J by 4 bases, leaving 10 bases between them. This CDR3 region has 13 residues. Germline lookup yields CDR1 MDHEN and CDR2 SYDVKM.

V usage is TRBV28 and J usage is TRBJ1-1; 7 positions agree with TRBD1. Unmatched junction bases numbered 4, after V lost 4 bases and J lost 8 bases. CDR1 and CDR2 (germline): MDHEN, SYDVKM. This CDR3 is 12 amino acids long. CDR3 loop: CASSSSDREAFF. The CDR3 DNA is TGTGCCAGCAGTTCCTCGGACAGGGAAGCTTTCTTT.

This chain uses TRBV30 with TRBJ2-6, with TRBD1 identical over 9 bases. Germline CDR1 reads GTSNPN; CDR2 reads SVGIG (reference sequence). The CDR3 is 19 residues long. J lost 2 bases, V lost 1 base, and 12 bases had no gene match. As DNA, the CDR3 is TGTGCCTGGAGTGCCCCACGGGACAGGGTATTCACTGGGGCCAACGTCCTGACTTTC. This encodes CAWSAPRDRVFTGANVLTF.

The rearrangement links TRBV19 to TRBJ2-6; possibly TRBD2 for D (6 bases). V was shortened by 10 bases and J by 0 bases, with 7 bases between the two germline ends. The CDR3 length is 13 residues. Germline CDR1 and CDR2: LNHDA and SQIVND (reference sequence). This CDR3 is CATGASGANVLTF. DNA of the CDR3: TGTGCCACGGGAGCCTCTGGGGCCAACGTCCTGACTTTC. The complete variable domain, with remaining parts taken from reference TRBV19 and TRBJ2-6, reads DGGITQSPKYLFRKEGQNVTLSCEQNLNHDAMYWYRQDPGQGLRLIYYSQIVNDFQKGDIAEGYSVSREKKESFPLTVTSAQKNPTAFYLCATGASGANVLTFGAGSRLTVL.

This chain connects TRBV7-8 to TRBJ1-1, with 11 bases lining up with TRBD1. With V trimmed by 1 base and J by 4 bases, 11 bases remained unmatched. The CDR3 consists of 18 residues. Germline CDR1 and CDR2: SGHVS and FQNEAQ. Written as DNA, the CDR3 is TGTGCCAGCAGCTTAGGTCTTCCGGGACAGGGGGTGGGCACTGAAGCTTTCTTT. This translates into CASSLGLPGQGVGTEAFF.

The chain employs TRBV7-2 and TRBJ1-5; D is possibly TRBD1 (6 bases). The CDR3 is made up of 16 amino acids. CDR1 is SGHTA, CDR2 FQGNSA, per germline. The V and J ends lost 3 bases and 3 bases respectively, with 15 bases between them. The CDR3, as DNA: TGTGCCAGCAGCTTGGGGCGAACAGGGATCAATCAGCCCCAGCATTTT. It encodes CASSLGRTGINQPQHF.

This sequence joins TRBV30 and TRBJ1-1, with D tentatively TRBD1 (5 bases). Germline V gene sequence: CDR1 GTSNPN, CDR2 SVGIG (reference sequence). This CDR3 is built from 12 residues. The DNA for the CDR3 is TGTGCAAGCAGGGTGGCGAACACTGAAGCTTTCTTT. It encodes CASRVANTEAFF.

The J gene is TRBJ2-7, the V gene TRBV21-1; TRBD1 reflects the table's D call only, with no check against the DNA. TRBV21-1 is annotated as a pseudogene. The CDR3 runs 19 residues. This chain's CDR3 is CASSKELARGRNGLGEQYF. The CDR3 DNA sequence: TGTGCCAGCAGCAAAGAGTTGGCCAGGGGGCGAAATGGCCTAGGCGAGCAGTACTTC.

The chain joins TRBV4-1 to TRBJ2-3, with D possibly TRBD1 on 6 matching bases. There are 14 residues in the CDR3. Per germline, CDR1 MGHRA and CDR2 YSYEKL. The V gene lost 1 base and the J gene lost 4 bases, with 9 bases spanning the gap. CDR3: CASSQVAGADTQYF. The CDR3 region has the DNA TGCGCCAGCAGCCAAGTGGCAGGGGCAGATACGCAGTATTTT.

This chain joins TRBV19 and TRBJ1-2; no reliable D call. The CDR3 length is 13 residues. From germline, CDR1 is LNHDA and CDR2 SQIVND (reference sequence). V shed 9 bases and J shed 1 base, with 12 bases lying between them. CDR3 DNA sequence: TGTGCCAGCACGTCCCGGGGTAACTATGGCTACACCTTC. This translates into CASTSRGNYGYTF.

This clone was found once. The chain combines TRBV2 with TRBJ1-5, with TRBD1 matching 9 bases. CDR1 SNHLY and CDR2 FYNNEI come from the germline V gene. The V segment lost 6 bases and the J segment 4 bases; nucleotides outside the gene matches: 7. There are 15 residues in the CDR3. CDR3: CASREKTGGNQPQHF. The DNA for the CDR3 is TGTGCCAGCAGGGAAAAGACAGGGGGTAATCAGCCCCAGCATTTT. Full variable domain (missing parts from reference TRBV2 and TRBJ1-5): EPEVTQTPSHQVTQMGQEVILRCVPISNHLYFYWYRQILGQKVEFLVSFYNNEISEKSEIFDDQFSVERPDGSNFTLKIRSTKLEDSAMYFCASREKTGGNQPQHFGDGTRLSIL.

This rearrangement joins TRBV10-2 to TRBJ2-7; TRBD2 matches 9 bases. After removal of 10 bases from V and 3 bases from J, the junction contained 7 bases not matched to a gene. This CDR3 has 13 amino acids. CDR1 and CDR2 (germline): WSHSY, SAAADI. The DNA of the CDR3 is TGCGCCACCAAGGGGACTAGCCTCTACGAGCAGTACTTC. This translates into CATKGTSLYEQYF.

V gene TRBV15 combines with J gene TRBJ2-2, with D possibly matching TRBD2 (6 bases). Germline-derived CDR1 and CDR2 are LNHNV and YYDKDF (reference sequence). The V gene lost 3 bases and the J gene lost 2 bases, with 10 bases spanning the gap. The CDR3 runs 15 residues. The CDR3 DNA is TGTGCCACCAGCAGGTTACTAGCCAACACCGGGGAGCTGTTTTTT. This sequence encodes CATSRLLANTGELFF.